This T cell receptor beta chain was identified during a study of T cell responses to AZD1222 COVID-19 vaccine. CDR3 length: 16 amino acids. Germline-derived CDR1 and CDR2 are LGHNA and YNFKEQ. The V end was cut by 4 bases, the J end by 5 bases, with 19 bases between. Study-level findings and limits: The study identified only five to seven AZD1222 recipients as seropositive at baseline.

As concerns this clone: The antigen remains undetermined.

Method: immunoSEQ multiplex PCR; TCRdb's copy keeps in-frame clones and lacks some. This sample has some 90,000 clones, with approximately 90% found just once. The material sequenced was peripheral blood, taken on day 0 of MenACWY control vaccination. The receptor was isolated from an adult in good health. The chain joins TRBV4-2 to TRBJ2-3; weak D call: TRBD2 (7 bases). CDR3 amino acids: CASSRTIGGAGDTQYF. CDR3 bases: TGTGCCAGCAGCCGAACGATAGGGGGGGCCGGAGATACGCAGTATTTT.